The entry below describes one TCR beta chain. Antigen: not known. This specimen belongs to a study of Graves' ophthalmopathy and Graves' hyperthyroidism. The study, taken as a whole, reports: Blood samples also showed most expanded thyroid clonotypes exceeding 0.001 frequency. Between ophthalmopathy and stable hyperthyroidism, a 13-signature model drew a separation with 87.88% sensitivity and over 80% specificity.

RNA transcripts provided the template for amplifying TCR beta CDR3 regions. Investigators did first-round RT-PCR with HTBI primers, then second-round multiplex PCR. Each CDR3 protein gets one entry after TCRdb re-called the multiplex PCR reads with MiXCR. The table lists about 740,000 distinct CDR3 sequences, around 40% of them singletons. This CDR3 comprises 15 residues. V was clipped by 2 bases and J by 4 bases; unmatched bases: 7. Germline CDR1 and CDR2: SEHNR and FQNEAQ (reference sequence). The receptor comes from an adult man with Graves' ophthalmopathy. Specimen: peripheral blood. The chain employs TRBV7-9 and TRBJ2-5, with 7 bases identical to TRBD2. The CDR3 DNA reads TGTGCCAGCAGCTTACGAAGCGGGAATCGAGAGACCCAGTACTTC. Amino acid sequence: CASSLRSGNRETQYF. Full variable domain (remainder filled in from reference TRBV7-9 and TRBJ2-5): DTGVSQNPRHKITKRGQNVTFRCDPISEHNRLYWYRQTLGQGPEFLTYFQNEAQLEKSRLLSDRFSAERPKGSFSTLEIQRTEQGDSAMYLCASSLRSGNRETQYFGPGTRLLVL.